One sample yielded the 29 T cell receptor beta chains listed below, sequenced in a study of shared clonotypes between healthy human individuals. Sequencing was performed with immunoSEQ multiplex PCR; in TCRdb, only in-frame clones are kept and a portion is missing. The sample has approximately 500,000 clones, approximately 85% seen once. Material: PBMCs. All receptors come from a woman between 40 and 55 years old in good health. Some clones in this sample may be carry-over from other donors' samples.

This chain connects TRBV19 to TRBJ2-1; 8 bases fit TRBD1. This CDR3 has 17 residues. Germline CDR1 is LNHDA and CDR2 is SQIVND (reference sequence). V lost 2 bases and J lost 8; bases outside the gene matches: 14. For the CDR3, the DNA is TGTGCCAGTAGTATACGGGGGACAGGTTCCGGTTTCGATGAGCAGTTCTTC. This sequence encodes CASSIRGTGSGFDEQFF.

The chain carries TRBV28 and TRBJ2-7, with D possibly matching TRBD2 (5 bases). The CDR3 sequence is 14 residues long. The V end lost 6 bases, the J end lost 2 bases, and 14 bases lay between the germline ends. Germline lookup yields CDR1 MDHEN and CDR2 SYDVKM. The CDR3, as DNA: TGTGCCAGCAGCCTAATGGGGAGACCCTACGAGCAGTACTTC. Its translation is CASSLMGRPYEQYF.

The CDR3 spells CASSLSNLNTEAFF. CDR3 in DNA: TGCGCCAGCAGCTTGAGTAACCTGAACACTGAAGCTTTCTTT. V and J are TRBV5-1 and TRBJ1-1; D call uncertain. This CDR3 is 14 amino acids long. Germline V lookup: CDR1 SGHRS, CDR2 YFSETQ. The V gene lost 1 base and the J gene lost 0 bases, with 7 bases spanning the gap.

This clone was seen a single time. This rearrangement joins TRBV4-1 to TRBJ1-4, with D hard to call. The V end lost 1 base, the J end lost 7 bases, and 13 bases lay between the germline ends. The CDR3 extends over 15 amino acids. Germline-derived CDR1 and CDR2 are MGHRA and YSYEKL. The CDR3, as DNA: TGCGCCAGCAGCCAAGGGACCCAAAACGTTGAAAAACTGTTTTTT. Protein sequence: CASSQGTQNVEKLFF.

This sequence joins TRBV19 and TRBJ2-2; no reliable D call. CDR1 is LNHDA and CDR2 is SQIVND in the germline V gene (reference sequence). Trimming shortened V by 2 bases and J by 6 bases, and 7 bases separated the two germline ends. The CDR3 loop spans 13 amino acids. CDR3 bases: TGTGCCAGTAGTATACCGGCGGCCGGGGAGCTGTTTTTT. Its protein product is CASSIPAAGELFF.

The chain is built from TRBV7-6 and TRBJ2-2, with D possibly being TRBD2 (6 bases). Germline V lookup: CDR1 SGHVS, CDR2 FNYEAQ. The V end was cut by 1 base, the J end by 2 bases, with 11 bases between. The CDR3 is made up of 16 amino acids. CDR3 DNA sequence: TGTGCCAGCAGCTTAGTGGGAGGATCAAACACCGGGGAGCTGTTTTTT. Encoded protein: CASSLVGGSNTGELFF. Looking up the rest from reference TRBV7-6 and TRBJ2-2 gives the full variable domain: GAGVSQSPRYKVTKRGQDVALRCDPISGHVSLYWYRQALGQGPEFLTYFNYEAQQDKSGLPNDRFSAERPEGSISTLTIQRTEQRDSAMYRCASSLVGGSNTGELFFGEGSRLTVL.

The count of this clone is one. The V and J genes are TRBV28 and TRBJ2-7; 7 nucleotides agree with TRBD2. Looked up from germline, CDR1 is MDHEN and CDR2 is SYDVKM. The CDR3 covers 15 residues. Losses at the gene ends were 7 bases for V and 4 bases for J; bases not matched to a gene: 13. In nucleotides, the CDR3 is TGTGCCAGCAACCCAGGCGGGACTACACCTTACGAGCAGTACTTC. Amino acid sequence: CASNPGGTTPYEQYF.

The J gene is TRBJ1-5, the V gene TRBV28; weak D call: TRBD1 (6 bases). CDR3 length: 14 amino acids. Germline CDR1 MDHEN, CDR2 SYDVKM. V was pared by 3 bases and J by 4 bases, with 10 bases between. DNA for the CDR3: TGTGCCAGCAGTTTGTTCAGGGGTAATCAGCCCCAGCATTTT. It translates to CASSLFRGNQPQHF.

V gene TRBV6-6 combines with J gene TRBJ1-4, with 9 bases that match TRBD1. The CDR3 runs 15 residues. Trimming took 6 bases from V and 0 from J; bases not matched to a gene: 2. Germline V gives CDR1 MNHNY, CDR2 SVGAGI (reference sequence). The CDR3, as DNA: TGTGCCAGCAGGGGACAGGGTTCAACTAATGAAAAACTGTTTTTT. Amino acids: CASRGQGSTNEKLFF.

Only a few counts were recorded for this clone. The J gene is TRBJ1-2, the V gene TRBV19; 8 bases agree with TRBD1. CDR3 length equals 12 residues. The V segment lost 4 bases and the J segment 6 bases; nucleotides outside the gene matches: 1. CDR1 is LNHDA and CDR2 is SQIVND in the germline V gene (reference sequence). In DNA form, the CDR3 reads TGTGCCAGTAGTAGACAGGGGAATGGCTACACCTTC. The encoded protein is CASSRQGNGYTF.

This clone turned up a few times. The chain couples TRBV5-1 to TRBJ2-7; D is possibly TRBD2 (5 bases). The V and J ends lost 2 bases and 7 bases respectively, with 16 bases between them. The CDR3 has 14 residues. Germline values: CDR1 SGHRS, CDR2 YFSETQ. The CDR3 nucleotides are TGCGCCAGCAGCTTCCAGGCCGGGTCGGGGGAGCAGTACTTC. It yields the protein CASSFQAGSGEQYF.

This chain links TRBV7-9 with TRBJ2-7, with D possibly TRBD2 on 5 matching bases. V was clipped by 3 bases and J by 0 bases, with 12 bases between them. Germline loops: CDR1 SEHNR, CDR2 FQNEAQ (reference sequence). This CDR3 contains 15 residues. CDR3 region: CASSFGAVSSYEQYF. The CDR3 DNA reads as TGTGCCAGCAGCTTCGGAGCGGTTAGCTCCTACGAGCAGTACTTC.

The chain's CDR3 is CASTPSGRINEQFF. In DNA, the CDR3 is TGTGCCAGCACACCTAGCGGGAGGATCAATGAGCAGTTCTTC. V is TRBV6-1 and J is TRBJ2-1; 11 nucleotides agree with TRBD2. This CDR3 comprises 14 residues. Germline trimming cut 7 bases from V and 6 bases from J; bases unmatched to any gene: 5. Germline V gene sequence: CDR1 MNHNS, CDR2 SASEGT.

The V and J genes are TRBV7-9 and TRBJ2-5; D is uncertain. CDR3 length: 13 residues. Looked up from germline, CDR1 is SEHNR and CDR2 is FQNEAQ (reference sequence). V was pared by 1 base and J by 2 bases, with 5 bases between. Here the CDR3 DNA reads TGTGCCAGCAGCTTAGGACGGCAAGAGACCCAGTACTTC. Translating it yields CASSLGRQETQYF.

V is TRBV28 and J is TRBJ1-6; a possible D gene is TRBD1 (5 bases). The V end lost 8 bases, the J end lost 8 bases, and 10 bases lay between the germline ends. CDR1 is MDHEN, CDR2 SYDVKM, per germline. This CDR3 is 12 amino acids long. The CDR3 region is CASGPGDSPLHF. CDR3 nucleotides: TGTGCCAGCGGCCCGGGGGATTCACCCCTCCACTTT.

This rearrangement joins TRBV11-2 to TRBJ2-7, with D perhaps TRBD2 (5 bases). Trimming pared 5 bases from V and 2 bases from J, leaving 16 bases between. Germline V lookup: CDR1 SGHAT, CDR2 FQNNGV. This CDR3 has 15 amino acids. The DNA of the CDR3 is TGTGCCAGCAGCACAGCATCAGACGGGACCTACGAGCAGTACTTC. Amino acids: CASSTASDGTYEQYF.

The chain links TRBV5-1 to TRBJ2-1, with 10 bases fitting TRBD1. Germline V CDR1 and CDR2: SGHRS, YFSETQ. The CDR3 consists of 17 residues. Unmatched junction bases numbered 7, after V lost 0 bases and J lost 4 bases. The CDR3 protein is CASSLGKPGQGYNEQFF. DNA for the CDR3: TGCGCCAGCAGCTTGGGCAAACCGGGACAGGGGTACAATGAGCAGTTCTTC.

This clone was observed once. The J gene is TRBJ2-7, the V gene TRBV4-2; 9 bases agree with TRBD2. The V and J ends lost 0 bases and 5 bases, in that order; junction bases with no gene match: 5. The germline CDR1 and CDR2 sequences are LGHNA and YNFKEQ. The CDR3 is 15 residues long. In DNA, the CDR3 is TGTGCCAGCAGCCAAGATGGCGGACTAGCGAACGAGCAGTACTTC. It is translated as CASSQDGGLANEQYF.

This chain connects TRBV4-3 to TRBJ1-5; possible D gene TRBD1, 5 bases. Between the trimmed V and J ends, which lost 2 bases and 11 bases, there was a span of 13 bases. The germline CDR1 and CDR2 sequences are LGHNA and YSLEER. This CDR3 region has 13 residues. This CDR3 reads CASSQSLQASQHF. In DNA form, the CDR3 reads TGCGCCAGCAGCCAAAGTCTACAGGCGTCCCAGCATTTT.

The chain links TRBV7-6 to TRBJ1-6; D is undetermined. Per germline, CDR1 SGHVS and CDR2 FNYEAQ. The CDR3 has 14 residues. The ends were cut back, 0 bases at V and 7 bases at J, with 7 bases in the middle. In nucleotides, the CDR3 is TGTGCCAGCAGCTTAGCGGGCCAGAATTCACCCCTCCACTTT. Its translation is CASSLAGQNSPLHF.

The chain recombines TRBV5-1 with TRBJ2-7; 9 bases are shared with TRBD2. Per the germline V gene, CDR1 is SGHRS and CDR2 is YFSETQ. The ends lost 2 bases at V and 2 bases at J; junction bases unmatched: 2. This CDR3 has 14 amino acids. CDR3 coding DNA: TGCGCCAGCAGCTTTGCTAGCGGGACCTACGAGCAGTACTTC. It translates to CASSFASGTYEQYF.

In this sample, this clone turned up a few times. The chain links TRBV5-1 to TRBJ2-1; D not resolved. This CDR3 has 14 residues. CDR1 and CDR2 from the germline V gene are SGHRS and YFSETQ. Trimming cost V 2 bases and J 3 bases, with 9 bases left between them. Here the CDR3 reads CASSFENVYNEQFF. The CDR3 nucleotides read TGCGCCAGCAGCTTCGAGAATGTCTACAATGAGCAGTTCTTC.

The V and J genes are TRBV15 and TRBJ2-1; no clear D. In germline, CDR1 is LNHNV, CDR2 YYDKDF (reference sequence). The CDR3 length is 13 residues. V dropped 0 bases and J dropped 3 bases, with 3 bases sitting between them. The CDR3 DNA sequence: TGTGCCACCAGCAGAGACTACTACAATGAGCAGTTCTTC. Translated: CATSRDYYNEQFF.

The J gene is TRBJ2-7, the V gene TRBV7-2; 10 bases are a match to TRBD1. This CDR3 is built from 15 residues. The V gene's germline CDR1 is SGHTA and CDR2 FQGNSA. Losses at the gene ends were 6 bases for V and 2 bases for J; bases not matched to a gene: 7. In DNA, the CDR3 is TGTGCCAGCAGACGACAGGGGGCAATTCCCTACGAGCAGTACTTC. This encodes CASRRQGAIPYEQYF. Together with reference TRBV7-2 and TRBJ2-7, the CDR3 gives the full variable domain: GAGVSQSPSNKVTEKGKDVELRCDPISGHTALYWYRQSLGQGLEFLIYFQGNSAPDKSGLPSDRFSAERTGGSVSTLTIQRTQQEDSAVYLCASRRQGAIPYEQYFGPGTRLTVT.

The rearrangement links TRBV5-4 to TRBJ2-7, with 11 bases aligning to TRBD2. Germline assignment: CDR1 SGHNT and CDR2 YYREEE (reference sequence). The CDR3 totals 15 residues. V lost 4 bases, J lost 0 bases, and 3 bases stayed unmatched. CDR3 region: CASSTGTSGSYEQYF. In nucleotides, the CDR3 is TGTGCCAGCAGCACAGGGACTAGCGGCTCCTACGAGCAGTACTTC.

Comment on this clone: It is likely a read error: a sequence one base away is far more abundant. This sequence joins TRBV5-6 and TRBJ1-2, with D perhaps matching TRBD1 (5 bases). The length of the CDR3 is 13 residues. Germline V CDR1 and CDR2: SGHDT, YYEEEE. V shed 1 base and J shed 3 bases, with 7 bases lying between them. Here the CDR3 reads CASSLRDHYGYTF. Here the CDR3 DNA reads TGTGCCAGCAGCTTGCGGGACCACTATGGCTACACCTTC.

CDR3 in DNA: TGTGCCTGGAACACCTTGAATAGCAATCAGCCCCAGCATTTT. It is translated as CAWNTLNSNQPQHF. The V and J genes are TRBV30 and TRBJ1-5, with D unclear. V dropped 4 bases and J dropped 0 bases, with 10 bases sitting between them. The CDR3 length is 14 residues. Germline-derived CDR1 and CDR2 are GTSNPN and SVGIG (reference sequence). Supplemented by reference TRBV30 and TRBJ1-5, the full variable domain reads SQTIHQWPATLVQPVGSPLSLECTVEGTSNPNLYWYRQAAGRGLQLLFYSVGIGQISSEVPQNLSASRPQDRQFILSSKKLLLSDSGFYLCAWNTLNSNQPQHFGDGTRLSIL.

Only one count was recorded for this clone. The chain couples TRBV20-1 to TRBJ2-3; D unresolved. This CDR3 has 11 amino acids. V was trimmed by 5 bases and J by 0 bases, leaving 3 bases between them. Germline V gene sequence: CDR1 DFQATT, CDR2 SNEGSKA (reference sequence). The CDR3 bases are TGCAGTGCTTCTAGCACAGATACGCAGTATTTT. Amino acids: CSASSTDTQYF.

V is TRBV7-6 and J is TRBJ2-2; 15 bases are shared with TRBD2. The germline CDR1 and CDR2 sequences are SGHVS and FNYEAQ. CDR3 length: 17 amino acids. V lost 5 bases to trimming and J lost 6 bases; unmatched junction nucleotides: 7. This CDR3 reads CASSPGLAGGLAGELFF. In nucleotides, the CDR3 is TGTGCCAGCAGCCCGGGACTAGCGGGAGGTCTAGCCGGGGAGCTGTTTTTT.